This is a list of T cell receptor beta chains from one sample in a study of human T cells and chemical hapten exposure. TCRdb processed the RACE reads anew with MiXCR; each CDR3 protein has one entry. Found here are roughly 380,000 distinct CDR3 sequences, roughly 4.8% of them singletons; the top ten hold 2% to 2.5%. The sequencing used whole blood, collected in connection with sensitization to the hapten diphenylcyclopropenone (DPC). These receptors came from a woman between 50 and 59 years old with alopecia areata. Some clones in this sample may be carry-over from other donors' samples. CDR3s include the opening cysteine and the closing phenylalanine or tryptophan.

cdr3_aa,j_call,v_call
CASSFIQGAPGREQFF,TRBJ2-1,TRBV7-2
CATSRDPQPQETQYF,TRBJ2-5,TRBV15
CATSTYRTGTSGANVLTF,TRBJ2-6,TRBV15
CASSLNSETQYF,TRBJ2-5,TRBV28
CASSIGTVYTGELFF,TRBJ2-2,TRBV27
CASSLRAPNYWGSAGTEAFF,TRBJ1-1,TRBV27
CSAKDRGHYEQYF,TRBJ2-7,TRBV20-1
CASSLRRRQETQYF,TRBJ2-5,TRBV12-3/TRBV12-4
CSAPSKGADYGYTF,TRBJ1-2,TRBV20-1
CASSRQGDTYGYTF,TRBJ1-2,TRBV5-1
CSALLSLGANVLTF,TRBJ2-6,TRBV20-1
CASSELASLTDTQYF,TRBJ2-3,TRBV10-1
CASSLAAGDTEAFF,TRBJ1-1,TRBV5-1
CASSVEIGGQGRNEQFF,TRBJ2-1,TRBV9
CASSTGQGWNQPQHF,TRBJ1-5,TRBV5-1
CSAERTGGVQPQHF,TRBJ1-5,TRBV20-1
CSVGDTGSTEAFF,TRBJ1-1,TRBV29-1
CASSRTSGQPDTQYF,TRBJ2-3,TRBV7-2
CASGSLQGAGYEQYF,TRBJ2-7,TRBV12-5
CASSSLDSTEAFF,TRBJ1-1,TRBV27
CASRSGGDGNTIYF,TRBJ1-3,TRBV6-6
CASSNPRDRVGQPQHF,TRBJ1-5,TRBV21-1
CSATQRVRGTEAFF,TRBJ1-1,TRBV20-1
CASSPTFSGSSYNSPLHF,TRBJ1-6,TRBV7-2
CASSFWGSRNEQFF,TRBJ2-1,TRBV28
CASSYDREYNSPLHF,TRBJ1-6,TRBV6-5
CASSFTTGGWGNTEAFF,TRBJ1-1,TRBV5-1
CASSQGGGFPGYTF,TRBJ1-2,TRBV4-2
CASSVMGRTEAFF,TRBJ1-1,TRBV10-2
CASSPRARRTNEKLFF,TRBJ1-4,TRBV18
CASSLGVGGPTDTQYF,TRBJ2-3,TRBV13
CASSLWDGSYNEQFF,TRBJ2-1,TRBV27
CASSDLAWGGEQYF,TRBJ2-7,TRBV6-1
CASSFTNTGELFF,TRBJ2-2,TRBV11-3
CASLKAGGGTGELFF,TRBJ2-2,TRBV6-5
CASSVENSGGSDTQYF,TRBJ2-3,TRBV9
CASDSASIYGYTF,TRBJ1-2,TRBV30
CASITPGLGGEAFF,TRBJ1-1,TRBV6-5
CATQGLAGGYNEQFF,TRBJ2-1,TRBV7-6
CASSADTGARGQPQHF,TRBJ1-5,TRBV12-3/TRBV12-4
CASSSGLVAPYEQYF,TRBJ2-7,TRBV11-2
CSASLRANYGYTF,TRBJ1-2,TRBV20-1
CASSDRVAREQYF,TRBJ2-7,TRBV5-1
CASSYGTGIGAQYF,TRBJ2-5,TRBV7-7
CASSSGLGSTDTQYF,TRBJ2-3,TRBV6-2/TRBV6-3
CASSLLAGPSPYEQYF,TRBJ2-7,TRBV28
CASSTLTGGSETQYF,TRBJ2-5,TRBV27
CASSGPGPYSGNTIYF,TRBJ1-3,TRBV19
CASRRPYSYNEQFF,TRBJ2-1,TRBV2
CASSERFSNQPQHF,TRBJ1-5,TRBV6-1